These 31 T cell receptor beta chains were sequenced from one sample in a study of blood T cells in healthy people across ages (dated by TCRdb to 2015 to 2017). The method behind the library was 5' RACE. The instrument given in TCRdb is Illumina HiSeq 2500. A second PCR of roughly 6 to 11 cycles was run with a J-beta primer mix and a sample-barcoded 5' primer. Using fastp trimming at Q25 and MiXCR clonotype assembly, TCRdb reanalyzed the public sequencing data and kept in-frame beta chains. Each record represents a unique CDR3 protein, reported with the most common genes and DNA among its rows. This sample holds some 1.6 million distinct CDR3 sequences; around 35% were observed only once. Of the sample, about 10% falls within the top ten clones. The sample comprised blood. These receptors all stem from a woman in her twenties or thirties in good health.

V and J are TRBV4-1 and TRBJ2-3; TRBD1 matches at 9 bases. V lost 2 bases to trimming and J lost 4 bases; unmatched junction nucleotides: 7. Germline V gene data show CDR1 as MGHRA and CDR2 as YSYEKL. This CDR3 contains 16 residues. The chain's CDR3 is CASSQLDRGSADTQYF. The CDR3 DNA reads as TGCGCCAGCAGCCAACTCGACAGGGGGAGCGCAGATACGCAGTATTTT.

This clonotype was recorded at least ten times. This chain uses TRBV20-1 with TRBJ2-3; D possibly corresponds to TRBD1 (6 bases). The V gene lost 0 bases and the J gene lost 8 bases, with 18 bases spanning the gap. This CDR3 has 15 amino acids. The germline CDR1 and CDR2 sequences are DFQATT and SNEGSKA (reference sequence). The CDR3 DNA sequence: TGCAGTGCTAGAGACACAGGGTTAAGGGCGGGTACGCAGTATTTT. Translated: CSARDTGLRAGTQYF.

A few counts support this clonotype. This sequence joins TRBV29-1 and TRBJ2-2; D remains ambiguous. With 8 bases removed from V and 6 bases from J, the gap between germline ends came to 13 bases. The germline CDR1 and CDR2 sequences are SQVTM and ANQGSEA. This CDR3 spans 12 amino acids. The CDR3 region has the DNA TGCAGCTCCCAGGACCTGGCCGGGGAGCTGTTTTTT. Translating gives CSSQDLAGELFF.

The rearrangement uses TRBV12-3 or TRBV12-4 and TRBJ1-2; a weak D match, TRBD1 (5 bases). The CDR3 length is 13 residues. Between the trimmed V and J ends, which lost 4 bases and 7 bases, there was a span of 13 bases. The CDR3 region has the DNA TGTGCCAGCAGTTGGGGGGGAGTGAGTGGCTACACCTTC. Its translation is CASSWGGVSGYTF.

The CDR3 loop reads CASSLEGAGSQPQHF. Here the CDR3 DNA reads TGTGCCAGCAGTTTAGAGGGGGCAGGCAGTCAGCCCCAGCATTTT. V gene TRBV28 combines with J gene TRBJ1-5; 7 nucleotides line up with TRBD1. This CDR3 is built from 15 residues. V lost 2 bases and J lost 6; bases outside the gene matches: 7. Germline V lookup: CDR1 MDHEN, CDR2 SYDVKM.

The chain employs TRBV29-1 and TRBJ1-4; D gene uncertain. From germline, CDR1 is SQVTM and CDR2 ANQGSEA. With 4 bases removed from V and 4 bases from J, the gap between germline ends came to 13 bases. The CDR3 sequence is 14 residues long. CDR3 loop: CSVGALQNNEKLFF. CDR3 bases: TGCAGCGTTGGGGCACTCCAGAATAATGAAAAACTGTTTTTT.

The chain joins TRBV20-1 to TRBJ2-3, with 9 bases that match TRBD2. V was clipped by 4 bases and J by 6 bases; unmatched bases: 5. The germline V gene has CDR1 DFQATT and CDR2 SNEGSKA (reference sequence). The CDR3 length is 13 residues. The CDR3 spells CSAKLAGPDTQYF. The DNA of the CDR3 is TGCAGTGCTAAGCTAGCGGGGCCGGATACGCAGTATTTT.

V and J are TRBV11-1 and TRBJ1-5, with 8 positions matching TRBD1. Germline V CDR1 and CDR2: SGHAT, FQDESV (reference sequence). The CDR3 is 15 residues long. With 5 bases clipped from V and 6 bases from J, the junction kept 9 bases outside the gene matches. CDR3 DNA sequence: TGTGCCAGCAGCCCCGACAGGGGATACGGTCAGCCCCAGCATTTT. It is translated as CASSPDRGYGQPQHF.

The rearrangement joins TRBV13 to TRBJ1-4; perhaps TRBD1 as D (5 bases). CDR3 size: 16 residues. V was shortened by 5 bases and J by 3 bases, with 16 bases between the two germline ends. The germline V gene encodes CDR1 PRHDT and CDR2 FYEKMQ (reference sequence). CDR3 nucleotide sequence: TGTGCCAGCAGCCGGCCCCATGGGGCATCTAATGAAAAACTGTTTTTT. Its translation: CASSRPHGASNEKLFF.

With regard to this clonotype: Here the CDR3 omits its conserved ending phenylalanine or tryptophan, so a read error is the likely source. The chain has TRBV20-1 and TRBJ1-6; 8 bases line up with TRBD1. V shed 3 bases, J shed 10 bases, and the junction held 8 bases outside the gene matches. The germline CDR1 and CDR2 sequences are DFQATT and SNEGSKA (reference sequence). The CDR3 contains 14 residues. The CDR3 region is CSASRTGNGSPLHC. In DNA, the CDR3 is TGCAGTGCTAGCCGGACAGGGAATGGGTCACCCCTCCACTGT.

The table lists this clonotype with a few counts. This chain uses TRBV5-1 with TRBJ2-3, with D maybe TRBD2 (5 bases). Trimming pared 0 bases from V and 6 bases from J, leaving 11 bases between. Germline loops: CDR1 SGHRS, CDR2 YFSETQ. The CDR3 sequence is 14 residues long. The DNA for the CDR3 is TGCGCCAGCAGCTTGGGGAGGAATTTTGATACGCAGTATTTT. Translated: CASSLGRNFDTQYF.

This clonotype occurred a few times. The chain is built from TRBV9 and TRBJ2-1; 10 nucleotides align to TRBD2. The CDR3 runs to 14 residues. CDR1 is SGDLS and CDR2 is YYNGEE in the germline V gene. J was trimmed by 10 bases and V by 0 bases; bases with no gene match: 4. CDR3 region: CASSVAPSGGEQFF. The DNA of the CDR3 is TGTGCCAGCAGCGTAGCCCCTAGCGGGGGAGAGCAGTTCTTC.

J is TRBJ1-1 and V is TRBV9, with D unclear. Germline V gene data show CDR1 as SGDLS and CDR2 as YYNGEE. CDR3 length: 16 residues. V dropped 0 bases and J dropped 1 base, with 13 bases sitting between them. The CDR3 coding sequence is TGTGCCAGCAGCGTAGTGTCGGGCAAGGGGAACACTGAAGCTTTCTTT. Amino acids: CASSVVSGKGNTEAFF.

This sequence joins TRBV10-3 and TRBJ1-3, with D unclear. The germline V and J ends were trimmed by 0 bases and 2 bases, with 8 bases remaining between them. The CDR3 sequence is 15 residues long. Looked up from germline, CDR1 is ENHRY and CDR2 is SYGVKD. CDR3 nucleotides: TGTGCCATCAGTGAGTCCGGAGGAACTGGAAACACCATATATTTT. As protein: CAISESGGTGNTIYF.

There are a few counts of this clonotype. This rearrangement joins TRBV20-1 to TRBJ1-5; D gene ambiguous. Trimming removed 2 bases from V and 5 bases from J, with 10 bases in between. Germline CDR1 DFQATT, CDR2 SNEGSKA (reference sequence). This CDR3 is built from 13 residues. CDR3 in amino acids: CSARFLGDQPQHF. CDR3 sequence (DNA): TGCAGTGCTAGATTTCTGGGCGATCAGCCCCAGCATTTT.

Concerning this clonotype: An end of the junction differs from the germline gene, which may be a read error. The rearrangement uses TRBV20-1 and TRBJ2-2, with D possibly TRBD2 on 5 matching bases. CDR1 and CDR2 (germline): DFQATT, SNEGSKA (reference sequence). The length of the CDR3 is 12 residues. For the CDR3, the DNA is TGCAGTGCTGGGTTGAACACCGGGGAGCGGTTTTTT. Residues: CSAGLNTGERFF.

V gene TRBV20-1 combines with J gene TRBJ2-2, with D perhaps matching TRBD1 (6 bases). Deletions cut 5 bases from V and 4 bases from J, with 14 bases between. Looked up from germline, CDR1 is DFQATT and CDR2 is SNEGSKA (reference sequence). CDR3 size: 14 residues. The DNA of the CDR3 is TGCAGTGCTGTTGACAGGAAGAGCACCGGGGAGCTGTTTTTT. Its translation is CSAVDRKSTGELFF.

This clonotype was seen a handful of times. The chain has TRBV30 and TRBJ1-2; the D is unclear. This CDR3 region has 12 residues. Looked up from germline, CDR1 is GTSNPN and CDR2 is SVGIG (reference sequence). Trimming removed 8 bases from V and 5 bases from J, with 15 bases in between. The CDR3, as DNA: TGTGCCACGACCAAAGGGAAATATGGCTACACCTTC. Protein: CATTKGKYGYTF.

CDR3 DNA sequence: TGTGCCAGCAGCTTCGACGGAGTGTCACCCCTCCACTTT. Translation: CASSFDGVSPLHF. The chain couples TRBV7-8 to TRBJ1-6; no clear D. This CDR3 contains 13 residues. Germline loops: CDR1 SGHVS, CDR2 FQNEAQ. Trimming stripped 3 bases from V and 10 bases from J, with 10 bases between.

This clonotype was counted at least ten times. V usage is TRBV5-1 and J usage is TRBJ1-1, with 8 bases aligning to TRBD1. The germline V gene has CDR1 SGHRS and CDR2 YFSETQ. The J segment lost 4 bases and the V segment lost 2 bases, leaving 10 bases of the junction unmatched. The CDR3 sequence is 16 residues long. CDR3 bases: TGCGCCAGCAGCTTCGGACAGGGCGGGAGGAGCACTGAAGCTTTCTTT. Translating gives CASSFGQGGRSTEAFF.

Remarks on this clonotype: A much bigger clone sits one base away, suggesting this may be a read error. The J gene is TRBJ2-7, the V gene TRBV7-2; D gene ambiguous. V was pared by 5 bases and J by 0 bases, with 8 bases between. Germline CDR1 SGHTA, CDR2 FQGNSA. The CDR3 has 13 amino acids. Written as DNA, the CDR3 is TGTACCAGCAGCAGCCGGGCCTCCTACGAGCAGTACTTC. The encoded protein is CTSSSRASYEQYF.

This clonotype appeared a few times. The CDR3 DNA is TGTGCCAGCAGTTTAGGGGGATCTGGAAACATTCAGTACTTC. Residues: CASSLGGSGNIQYF. The V call is TRBV27, the J call TRBJ2-4; D tentatively reads TRBD1 or TRBD2 (5 bases each). The CDR3 length is 14 residues. Germline loops: CDR1 MNHEY, CDR2 SMNVEV (reference sequence). V dropped 2 bases and J dropped 6 bases, with 11 bases sitting between them.

This clonotype was observed a handful of times. The gene calls are TRBV6-4 and TRBJ1-6; possibly TRBD1 for D (5 bases). Germline values: CDR1 MRHNA, CDR2 SNTAGT. Trimming removed 2 bases from V and 8 bases from J, with 10 bases in between. The CDR3 is 14 residues long. CDR3 nucleotide sequence: TGTGCCAGCAGTGACCGATTGGGGGATTCACCCCTCCACTTT. This sequence encodes CASSDRLGDSPLHF.

This clonotype was detected once. Because the CDR3 is missing its conserved closing phenylalanine or tryptophan, this is likely a read error. V gene TRBV28 combines with J gene TRBJ2-4, with D uncertain. The J call may be mistaken, given a closer DNA end match to TRBJ2-7. This CDR3 comprises 15 residues. Germline V gives CDR1 MDHEN, CDR2 SYDVKM. CDR3 coding DNA: TGTGCCAGCAGTTTAAGTCGGCAGACCAACCACGAGCAGTACTAC. It yields the protein CASSLSRQTNHEQYY.

The sample holds many counts of this clonotype. The chain recombines TRBV29-1 with TRBJ1-2; 10 bases are a match to TRBD1. This CDR3 has 15 residues. V shed 6 bases, J shed 8 bases, and the junction held 15 bases outside the gene matches. Germline V gives CDR1 SQVTM, CDR2 ANQGSEA. The DNA of the CDR3 is TGCAGCGTGAAATCTCCGGGACAGGGGACTTGGGGCTACACCTTC. It specifies CSVKSPGQGTWGYTF.

The gene calls are TRBV20-1 and TRBJ2-1; TRBD2 matches at 12 bases. In germline, CDR1 is DFQATT, CDR2 SNEGSKA (reference sequence). The CDR3 extends over 15 amino acids. Unmatched junction bases numbered 12, after V lost 6 bases and J lost 9 bases. CDR3 in amino acids: CSAPLPSGGAGEQFF. The DNA of the CDR3 is TGCAGTGCCCCCCTCCCTAGCGGGGGGGCGGGTGAGCAGTTCTTC.

The rearrangement links TRBV20-1 to TRBJ1-2; TRBD1 matches 9 bases. The ends lost 5 bases at V and 4 bases at J; junction bases unmatched: 8. In germline, CDR1 is DFQATT, CDR2 SNEGSKA (reference sequence). CDR3 length: 14 amino acids. CDR3 coding DNA: TGCAGTGCTCGGGGGGGACAGGGTCCCTATGGCTACACCTTC. Translation gives CSARGGQGPYGYTF.

This clonotype turned up a few times. The V gene is TRBV7-3, the J gene TRBJ2-3, with TRBD2 matching over 9 bases. The CDR3 spans 17 residues. The V gene's germline CDR1 is SGHTA and CDR2 FQGTGA. The trim removed 1 base at V and 5 bases at J, leaving 10 bases unmatched. For the CDR3, the DNA is TGTGCCAGCAGCTTAAACGCGGTGGCGGGAGGGCGAGATACGCAGTATTTT. It translates to CASSLNAVAGGRDTQYF.

The chain combines TRBV20-1 with TRBJ1-4; D is undetermined. Looked up from germline, CDR1 is DFQATT and CDR2 is SNEGSKA (reference sequence). The CDR3 spans 15 residues. V was clipped by 6 bases and J by 8 bases, with 22 bases between them. The DNA of the CDR3 is TGCAGTGCCCGACCACAAGAGGGCATTCCCGAAAAACTGTTTTTT. Translated, it gives CSARPQEGIPEKLFF.

The V and J genes are TRBV7-9 and TRBJ1-2, with 8 bases matching TRBD1. The CDR3 runs 14 residues. J was trimmed by 5 bases and V by 3 bases; bases with no gene match: 5. Germline V gives CDR1 SEHNR, CDR2 FQNEAQ (reference sequence). The DNA for the CDR3 is TGTGCCAGCAGCTTGCAGGGGGCCATTTATGGCTACACCTTC. Protein product: CASSLQGAIYGYTF.

This clonotype appeared once. Germline is not matched at one junction end, which may reflect a read error. The rearrangement links TRBV27 to TRBJ2-2, with no clear D. This CDR3 is 16 amino acids long. The germline gives CDR1 MNHEY, CDR2 SMNVEV (reference sequence). CDR3 region: CASKIIAFSGTGELFF. The CDR3, as DNA: TGTGCTAGCAAGATTATAGCCTTTTCAGGCACCGGGGAGCTGTTTTTT.